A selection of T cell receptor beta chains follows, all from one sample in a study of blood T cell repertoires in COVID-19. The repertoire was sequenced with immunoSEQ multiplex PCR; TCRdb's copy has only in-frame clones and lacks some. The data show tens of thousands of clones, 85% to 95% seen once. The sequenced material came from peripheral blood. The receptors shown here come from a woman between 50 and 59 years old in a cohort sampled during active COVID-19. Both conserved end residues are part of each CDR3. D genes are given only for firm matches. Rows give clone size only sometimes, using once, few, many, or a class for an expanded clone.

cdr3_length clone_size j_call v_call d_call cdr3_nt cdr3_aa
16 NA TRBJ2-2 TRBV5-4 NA TGTGCCAGCAGCTTGGAACCTAACCCTAACACCGGGGAGCTGTTTTTT CASSLEPNPNTGELFF
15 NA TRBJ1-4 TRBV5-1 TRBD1 TGCGCCAGCAGCCCGGGACAGAGCCTTAATGAAAAACTGTTTTTT CASSPGQSLNEKLFF
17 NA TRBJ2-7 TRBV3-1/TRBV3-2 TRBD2 TGTGCCAGCAGCCAGCCGACCCGGGAGGCCTTCTCCTACGAGCAGTACTTC CASSQPTREAFSYEQYF
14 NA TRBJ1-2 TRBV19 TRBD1 TGTGCCAGTAAGGAGGACAGGGTCGGGTATGGCTACACCTTC CASKEDRVGYGYTF
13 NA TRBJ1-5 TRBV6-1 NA TGTGCCAGCAGTGAAGACCAGGGCTGGGCCCAGCATTTT CASSEDQGWAQHF
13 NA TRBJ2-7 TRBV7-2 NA TGTGCCAGCAGCTTTGAAAGGCAGGGGAACAAGTACTTC CASSFERQGNKYF
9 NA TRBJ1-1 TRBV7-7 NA TGTGCTAGGGGTACTGAAGCTTTCTTT CARGTEAFF
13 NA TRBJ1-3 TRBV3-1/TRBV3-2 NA TGTGCCAGCAGCCAAATGCGTGGAAACACCATATATTTT CASSQMRGNTIYF
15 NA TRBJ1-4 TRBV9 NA TGTGCCAGCAGCGTAGGTGATGGGGGCGGTGAAAAACTGTTTTTT CASSVGDGGGEKLFF
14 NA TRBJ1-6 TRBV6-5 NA TGTGCCAGCAGTTTTGACAGGTGGGCTTCACCCCTCCACTTT CASSFDRWASPLHF
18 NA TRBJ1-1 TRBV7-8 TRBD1 TGTGCCAGCAGCTTAGGTGGCCAACTACAGGGGAGGAACACTGAAGCTTTCTTT CASSLGGQLQGRNTEAFF
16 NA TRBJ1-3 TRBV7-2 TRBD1 TGTGCCAGCAGCTTAGGGGACAGGGACTCTGGAAACACCATATATTTT CASSLGDRDSGNTIYF
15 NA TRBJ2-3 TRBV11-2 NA TGTGCCAGCAGCTTCTCGAGATCTCACACAGATACGCAGTATTTT CASSFSRSHTDTQYF
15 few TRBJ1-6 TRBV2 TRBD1 TGTGCCAGCAGTGTGGACAGGAGTGGGAATTCACCCCTCCACTTT CASSVDRSGNSPLHF
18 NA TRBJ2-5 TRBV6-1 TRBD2 TGTGCCAGCAGTGAAGCAAGCGGGACTAGCGGGAGACGAGAGACCCAGTACTTC CASSEASGTSGRRETQYF
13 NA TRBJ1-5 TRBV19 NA TGTGCCAGTAGTATGTCGCCCGGTCAGCCCCAGCATTTT CASSMSPGQPQHF
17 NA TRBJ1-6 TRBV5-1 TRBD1 TGCGCCAGCAGCTTGGGGGGACAGGGGGCTCGGAATTCACCCCTCCACTTT CASSLGGQGARNSPLHF
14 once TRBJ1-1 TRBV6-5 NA TGTGCCAGCAGTTACCGGAGTAAAGTATCTGAAGCTTTCTTT CASSYRSKVSEAFF
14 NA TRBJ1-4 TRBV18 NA TGTGCCAGCTCACCCGCCGTTGAAGCCGAAAAACTGTTTTTT CASSPAVEAEKLFF
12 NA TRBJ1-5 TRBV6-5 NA TGTGCCAGCACTCAAGGGAGGGAGCCCCAGCATTTT CASTQGREPQHF
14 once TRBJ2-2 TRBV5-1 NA TGCGCCAGCAGCCCGGGACTTAACACCGGGGAGCTGTTTTTT CASSPGLNTGELFF
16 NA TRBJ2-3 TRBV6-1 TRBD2 TGTGCCAGCAGTGTACGGACTAGCGGGAAATCAGATACGCAGTATTTT CASSVRTSGKSDTQYF